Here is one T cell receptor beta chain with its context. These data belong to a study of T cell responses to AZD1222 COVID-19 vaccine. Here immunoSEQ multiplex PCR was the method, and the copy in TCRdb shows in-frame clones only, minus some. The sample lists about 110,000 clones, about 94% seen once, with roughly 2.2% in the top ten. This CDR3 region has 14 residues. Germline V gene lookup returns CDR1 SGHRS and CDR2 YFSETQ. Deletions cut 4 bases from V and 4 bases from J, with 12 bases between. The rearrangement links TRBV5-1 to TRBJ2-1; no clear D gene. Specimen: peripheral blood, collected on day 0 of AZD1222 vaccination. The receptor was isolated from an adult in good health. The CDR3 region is CASSVEVSYNEQFF. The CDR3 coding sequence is TGCGCCAGCAGCGTAGAGGTTTCGTACAATGAGCAGTTCTTC.